These 9 T cell receptor beta chains originate from one sample sequenced in a study of blood T cell repertoires in COVID-19. Method: immunoSEQ multiplex PCR; TCRdb's copy keeps in-frame clones and lacks some. The sample lists almost 45,000 clones; around 75% were seen once. Material: peripheral blood. These receptors were taken from a man older than 75 with acute or convalescent COVID-19.

The chain is built from TRBV4-2 and TRBJ1-3, with D possibly being TRBD1 (6 bases). Germline V lookup: CDR1 LGHNA, CDR2 YNFKEQ. The CDR3 sequence is 16 residues long. Deletions cut 4 bases from V and 0 bases from J, with 13 bases between. The DNA for the CDR3 is TGTGCCAGCAGCCCTCCAGGGGAGAGCTCTGGAAACACCATATATTTT. Translated, it gives CASSPPGESSGNTIYF.

The V and J genes are TRBV7-2 and TRBJ2-3, with TRBD2 matching 8 bases. V gave up 5 bases and J gave up 8 bases; unmatched junction bases: 6. Germline V lookup: CDR1 SGHTA, CDR2 FQGNSA. The CDR3 extends over 13 amino acids. This CDR3 reads CASSVRLAGTQYF. CDR3 sequence (DNA): TGTGCCAGCAGCGTCCGGCTAGCGGGTACGCAGTATTTT.

The chain employs TRBV6-5 and TRBJ2-5; D perhaps matches TRBD2 (6 bases). Trimming removed 6 bases at V and 4 bases at J, with 12 bases between. The CDR3 consists of 13 residues. CDR1 and CDR2 (germline): MNHEY, SVGAGI. CDR3 DNA: TGTGCCAGCAGGAAAGAGGGAGGAGAGACCCAGTACTTC. Amino acids: CASRKEGGETQYF.

This clone was seen only a few times. This chain joins TRBV7-9 and TRBJ2-3, with 7 positions matching TRBD1. The CDR3 spans 13 residues. Germline assignment: CDR1 SEHNR and CDR2 FQNEAQ (reference sequence). J was trimmed by 4 bases and V by 5 bases; bases with no gene match: 3. CDR3 in amino acids: CASSLTGADTQYF. CDR3 nucleotides: TGTGCCAGCAGCCTTACAGGGGCAGATACGCAGTATTTT.

This clone was counted between two and nine times. The rearrangement uses TRBV19 and TRBJ2-1; 9 bases map to TRBD1. Germline CDR1 and CDR2: LNHDA and SQIVND (reference sequence). Losses at the gene ends were 6 bases for V and 7 bases for J; bases not matched to a gene: 10. This CDR3 region has 15 residues. The CDR3: CASSYRGQAGNEQFF. The CDR3 region has the DNA TGTGCCAGTAGCTACAGGGGGCAAGCGGGGAATGAGCAGTTCTTC.

The V gene is TRBV19, the J gene TRBJ2-7; TRBD1 matches at 8 bases. CDR3 length equals 15 residues. CDR1 and CDR2 from the germline V gene are LNHDA and SQIVND (reference sequence). The J segment lost 3 bases and the V segment lost 5 bases, leaving 9 bases of the junction unmatched. The CDR3 protein is CASSDRDRLFYEQYF. The DNA for the CDR3 is TGTGCCAGTAGTGATCGGGACAGGCTTTTCTACGAGCAGTACTTC.

The chain links TRBV7-9 to TRBJ2-5; 13 bases are shared with TRBD2. The CDR3 length is 16 residues. With 3 bases clipped from V and 4 bases from J, the junction kept 5 bases outside the gene matches. Germline CDR1 reads SEHNR; CDR2 reads FQNEAQ (reference sequence). The CDR3 spells CASSLGLAGWRETQYF. The CDR3 nucleotides read TGTGCCAGCAGCTTGGGACTAGCGGGATGGAGAGAGACCCAGTACTTC.

CDR3 DNA sequence: TGTGCCACCAGTGATCGGTTCCGCACAGATACGCAGTATTTT. Translation gives CATSDRFRTDTQYF. The chain employs TRBV24-1 and TRBJ2-3; no firm D call. Germline V CDR1 and CDR2: KGHDR, SFDVKD. The CDR3 sequence is 14 residues long. The germline V and J ends were trimmed by 3 bases and 1 base, with 7 bases remaining between them.

V and J are TRBV15 and TRBJ2-5, with a weak D call TRBD1 (6 bases). Germline V gives CDR1 LNHNV, CDR2 YYDKDF (reference sequence). The V end was cut by 3 bases, the J end by 5 bases, with 7 bases between. There are 12 residues in the CDR3. CDR3 in DNA: TGTGCCACCAGCAGTAGGGGGGAGACCCAGTACTTC. It specifies CATSSRGETQYF. The full variable domain, its missing parts supplied by reference TRBV15 and TRBJ2-5, is DAMVIQNPRYQVTQFGKPVTLSCSQTLNHNVMYWYQQKSSQAPKLLFHYYDKDFNNEADTPDNFQSRRPNTSFCFLDIRSPGLGDTAMYLCATSSRGETQYFGPGTRLLVL.